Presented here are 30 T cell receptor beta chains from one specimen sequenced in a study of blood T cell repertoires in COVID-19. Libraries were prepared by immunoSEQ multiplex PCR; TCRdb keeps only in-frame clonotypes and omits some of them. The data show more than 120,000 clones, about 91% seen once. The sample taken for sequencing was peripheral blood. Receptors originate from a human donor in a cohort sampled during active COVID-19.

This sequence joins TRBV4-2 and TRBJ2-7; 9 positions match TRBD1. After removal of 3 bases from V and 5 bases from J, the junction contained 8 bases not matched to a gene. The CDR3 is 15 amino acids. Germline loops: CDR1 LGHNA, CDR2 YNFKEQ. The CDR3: CASSQPGTGFNEQYF. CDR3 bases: TGTGCCAGCAGCCAGCCTGGGACAGGGTTTAACGAGCAGTACTTC.

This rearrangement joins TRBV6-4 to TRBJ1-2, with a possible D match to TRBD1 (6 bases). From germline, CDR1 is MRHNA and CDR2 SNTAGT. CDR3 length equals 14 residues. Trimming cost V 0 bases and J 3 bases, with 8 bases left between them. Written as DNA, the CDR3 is TGTGCCAGCAGTGACTCAGCAGGGGACTATGGCTACACCTTC. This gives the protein CASSDSAGDYGYTF.

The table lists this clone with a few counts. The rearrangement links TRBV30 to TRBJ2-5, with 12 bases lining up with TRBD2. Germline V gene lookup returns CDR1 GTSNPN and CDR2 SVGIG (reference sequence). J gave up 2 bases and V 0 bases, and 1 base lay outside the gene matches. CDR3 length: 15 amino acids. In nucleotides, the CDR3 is TGTGCCTGGAGTGTAGGGACTAGCGGGCAAGAGACCCAGTACTTC. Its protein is CAWSVGTSGQETQYF.

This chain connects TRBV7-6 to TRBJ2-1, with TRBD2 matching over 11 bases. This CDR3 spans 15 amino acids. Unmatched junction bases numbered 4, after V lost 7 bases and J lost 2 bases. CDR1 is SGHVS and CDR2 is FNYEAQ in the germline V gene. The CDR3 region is CASTRLAGPYNEQFF. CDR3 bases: TGTGCCAGCACCAGACTAGCGGGGCCCTACAATGAGCAGTTCTTC.

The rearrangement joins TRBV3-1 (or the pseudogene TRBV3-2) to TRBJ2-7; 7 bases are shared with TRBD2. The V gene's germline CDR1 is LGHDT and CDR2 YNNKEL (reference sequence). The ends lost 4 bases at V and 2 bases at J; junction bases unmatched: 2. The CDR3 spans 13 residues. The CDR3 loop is CASSRGTTYEQYF. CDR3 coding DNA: TGTGCCAGCAGCCGGGGGACTACCTACGAGCAGTACTTC.

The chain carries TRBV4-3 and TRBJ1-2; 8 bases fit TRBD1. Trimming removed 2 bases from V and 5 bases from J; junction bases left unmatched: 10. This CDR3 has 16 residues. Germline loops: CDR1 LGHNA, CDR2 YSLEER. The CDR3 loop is CASSQSEGRGRYGYTF. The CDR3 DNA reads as TGCGCCAGCAGCCAAAGTGAGGGCAGGGGGCGATATGGCTACACCTTC.

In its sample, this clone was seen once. CDR3 in amino acids: CASSSDGGGGYTF. In nucleotides, the CDR3 is TGTGCCAGCAGTTCGGACGGGGGGGGTGGCTACACCTTC. This chain links TRBV27 with TRBJ1-2, with D possibly being TRBD1 (5 bases). The CDR3 is made up of 13 amino acids. The germline gives CDR1 MNHEY, CDR2 SMNVEV (reference sequence). V lost 4 bases to trimming and J lost 7 bases, with 13 bases between them.

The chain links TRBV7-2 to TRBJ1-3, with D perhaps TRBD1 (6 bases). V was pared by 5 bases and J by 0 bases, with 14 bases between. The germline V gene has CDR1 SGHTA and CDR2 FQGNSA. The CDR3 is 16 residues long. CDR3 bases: TGTGCCAGCAGCCCCCAACAGGGAAGCTCTGGAAACACCATATATTTT. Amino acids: CASSPQQGSSGNTIYF.

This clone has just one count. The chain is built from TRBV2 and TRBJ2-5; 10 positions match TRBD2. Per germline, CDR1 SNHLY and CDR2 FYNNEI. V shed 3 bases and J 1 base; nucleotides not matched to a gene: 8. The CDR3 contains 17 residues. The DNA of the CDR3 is TGTGCCAGCAGTGATCCCGCTAGCGGGGGCCTCCAAGAGACCCAGTACTTC. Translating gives CASSDPASGGLQETQYF. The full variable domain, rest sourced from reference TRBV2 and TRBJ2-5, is EPEVTQTPSHQVTQMGQEVILRCVPISNHLYFYWYRQILGQKVEFLVSFYNNEISEKSEIFDDQFSVERPDGSNFTLKIRSTKLEDSAMYFCASSDPASGGLQETQYFGPGTRLLVL.

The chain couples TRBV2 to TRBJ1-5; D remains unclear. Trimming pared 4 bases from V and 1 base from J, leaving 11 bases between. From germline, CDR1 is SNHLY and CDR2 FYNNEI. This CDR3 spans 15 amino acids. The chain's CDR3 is CASSGVTESNQPQHF. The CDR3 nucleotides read TGTGCCAGCAGTGGAGTAACAGAGAGCAATCAGCCCCAGCATTTT.

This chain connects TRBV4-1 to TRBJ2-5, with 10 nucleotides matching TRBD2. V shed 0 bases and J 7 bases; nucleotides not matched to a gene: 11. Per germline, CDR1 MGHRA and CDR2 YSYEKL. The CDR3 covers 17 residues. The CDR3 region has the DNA TGCGCCAGCAGCCAAGATGGCTGGGCTAGCGGGGGCTGGACCCAGTACTTC. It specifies CASSQDGWASGGWTQYF.

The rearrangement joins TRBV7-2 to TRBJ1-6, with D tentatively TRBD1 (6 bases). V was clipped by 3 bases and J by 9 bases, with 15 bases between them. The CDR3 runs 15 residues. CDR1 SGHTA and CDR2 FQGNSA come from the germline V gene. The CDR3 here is CASSFWGGAGSPLHF. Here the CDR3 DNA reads TGTGCCAGCAGCTTCTGGGGGGGCGCAGGTTCACCCCTCCACTTT.

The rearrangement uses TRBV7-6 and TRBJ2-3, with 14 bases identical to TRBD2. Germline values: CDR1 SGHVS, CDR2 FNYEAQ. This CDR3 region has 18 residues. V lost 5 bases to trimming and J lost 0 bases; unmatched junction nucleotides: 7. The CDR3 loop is CASSLGLAGGPSTDTQYF. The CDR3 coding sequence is TGTGCCAGCAGCCTCGGACTAGCGGGGGGCCCTAGCACAGATACGCAGTATTTT.

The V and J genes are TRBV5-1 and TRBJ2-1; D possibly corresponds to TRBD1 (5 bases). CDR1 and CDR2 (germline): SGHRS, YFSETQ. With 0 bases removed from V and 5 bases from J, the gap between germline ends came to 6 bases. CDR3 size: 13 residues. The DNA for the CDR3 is TGCGCCAGCAGCTTGGAAGGGGACAATGAGCAGTTCTTC. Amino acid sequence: CASSLEGDNEQFF.

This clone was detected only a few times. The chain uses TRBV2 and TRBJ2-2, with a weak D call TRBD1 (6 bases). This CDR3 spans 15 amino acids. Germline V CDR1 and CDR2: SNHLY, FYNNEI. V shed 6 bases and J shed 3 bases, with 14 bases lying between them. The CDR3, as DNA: TGTGCCAGCAGCGATGACAGGCTCTACACCGGGGAGCTGTTTTTT. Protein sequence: CASSDDRLYTGELFF.

The CDR3 protein is CASSLRQGRSNEKLFF. CDR3 DNA: TGTGCCAGCAGCTTAAGGCAGGGCCGTTCTAATGAAAAACTGTTTTTT. V is TRBV7-6 and J is TRBJ1-4, with TRBD1 as a possible D gene (5 bases). Germline values: CDR1 SGHVS, CDR2 FNYEAQ. V lost 2 bases and J lost 3, with 13 bases in between. The CDR3 is made up of 16 amino acids.

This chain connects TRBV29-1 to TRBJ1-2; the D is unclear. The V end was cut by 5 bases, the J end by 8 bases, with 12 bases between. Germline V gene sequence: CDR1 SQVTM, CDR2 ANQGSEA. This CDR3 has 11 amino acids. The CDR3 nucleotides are TGCAGCGTTCAGAGGTACGACGGCTACACCTTC. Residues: CSVQRYDGYTF.

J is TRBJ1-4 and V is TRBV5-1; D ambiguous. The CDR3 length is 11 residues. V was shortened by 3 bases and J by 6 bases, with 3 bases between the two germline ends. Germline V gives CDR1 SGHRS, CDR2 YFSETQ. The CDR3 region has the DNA TGCGCCAGCAGCTCAGATGAAAAACTGTTTTTT. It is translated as CASSSDEKLFF.

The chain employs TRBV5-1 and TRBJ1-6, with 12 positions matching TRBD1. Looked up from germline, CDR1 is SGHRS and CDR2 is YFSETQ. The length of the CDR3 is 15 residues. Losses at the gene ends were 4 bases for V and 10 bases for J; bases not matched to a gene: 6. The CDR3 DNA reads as TGCGCCAGCAGCGTCCGGGACAGGGGGCGGTCACCCCTCCACTTT. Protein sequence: CASSVRDRGRSPLHF.

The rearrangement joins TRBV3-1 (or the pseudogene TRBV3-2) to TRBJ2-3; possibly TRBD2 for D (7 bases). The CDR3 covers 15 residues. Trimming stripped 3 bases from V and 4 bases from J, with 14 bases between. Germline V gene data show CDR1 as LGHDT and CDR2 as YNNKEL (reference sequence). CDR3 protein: CASSHKGGGADTQYF. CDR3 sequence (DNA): TGTGCCAGCAGCCACAAGGGGGGGGGAGCAGATACGCAGTATTTT.

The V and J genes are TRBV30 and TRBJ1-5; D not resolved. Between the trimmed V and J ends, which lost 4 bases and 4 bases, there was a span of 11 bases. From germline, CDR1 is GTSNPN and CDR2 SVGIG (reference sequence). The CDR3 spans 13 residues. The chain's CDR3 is CAWTPNSNQPQHF. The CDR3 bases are TGTGCCTGGACCCCGAACAGTAATCAGCCCCAGCATTTT.

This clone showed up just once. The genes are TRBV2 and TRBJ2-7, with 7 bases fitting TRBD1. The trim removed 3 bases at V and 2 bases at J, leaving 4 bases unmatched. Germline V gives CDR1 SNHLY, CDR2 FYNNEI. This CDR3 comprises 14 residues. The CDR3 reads CASSDLGQAYEQYF. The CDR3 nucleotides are TGTGCCAGCAGTGATTTAGGACAGGCCTACGAGCAGTACTTC. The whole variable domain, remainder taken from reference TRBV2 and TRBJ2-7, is EPEVTQTPSHQVTQMGQEVILRCVPISNHLYFYWYRQILGQKVEFLVSFYNNEISEKSEIFDDQFSVERPDGSNFTLKIRSTKLEDSAMYFCASSDLGQAYEQYFGPGTRLTVT.

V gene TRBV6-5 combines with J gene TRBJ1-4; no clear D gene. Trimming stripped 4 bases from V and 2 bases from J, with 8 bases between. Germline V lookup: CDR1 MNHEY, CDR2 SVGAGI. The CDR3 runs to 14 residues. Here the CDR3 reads CASSSPSTNEKLFF. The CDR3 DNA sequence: TGTGCCAGCAGTTCCCCGAGTACTAATGAAAAACTGTTTTTT.

CDR3 bases: TGTGCCAGCAGCTTGGGGGGCGGGATGAATACGCAGTATTTT. It specifies CASSLGGGMNTQYF. The chain carries TRBV5-8 and TRBJ2-3, with D tentatively TRBD2 (6 bases). The CDR3 totals 14 residues. In germline, CDR1 is SGHTS, CDR2 YDEGEE. V shed 0 bases and J shed 7 bases, with 12 bases lying between them.

The CDR3 coding sequence is TGTGCCAGCAGTTGGGAGCGGGGGCGTATCCGGGAGACCCAGTACTTC. This encodes CASSWERGRIRETQYF. The V gene is TRBV6-2 or TRBV6-3, the J gene TRBJ2-5, with 8 bases fitting TRBD2. The V and J ends lost 4 bases and 5 bases, in that order; junction bases with no gene match: 12. The CDR3 spans 16 residues. Per germline, CDR1 MNHEY and CDR2 SVGEGT.

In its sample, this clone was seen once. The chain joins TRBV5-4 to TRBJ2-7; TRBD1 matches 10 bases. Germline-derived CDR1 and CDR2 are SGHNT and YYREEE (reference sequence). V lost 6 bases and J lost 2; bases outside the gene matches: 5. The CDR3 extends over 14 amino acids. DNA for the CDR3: TGTGCCAGCACAACCGGGACAGGGGCCTACGAGCAGTACTTC. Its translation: CASTTGTGAYEQYF.

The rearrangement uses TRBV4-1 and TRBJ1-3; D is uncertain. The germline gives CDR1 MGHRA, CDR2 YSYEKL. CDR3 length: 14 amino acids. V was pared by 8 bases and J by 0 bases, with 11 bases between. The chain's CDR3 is CASSRLSSGNTIYF. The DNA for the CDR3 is TGCGCCAGCTCGCGGCTGAGCTCTGGAAACACCATATATTTT.

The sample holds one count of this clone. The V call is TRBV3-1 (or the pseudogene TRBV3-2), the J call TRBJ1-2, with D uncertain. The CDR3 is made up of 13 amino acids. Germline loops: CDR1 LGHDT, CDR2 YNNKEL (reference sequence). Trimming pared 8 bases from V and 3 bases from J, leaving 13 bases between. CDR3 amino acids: CASFGLGDYGYTF. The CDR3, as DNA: TGTGCCAGCTTTGGGCTTGGTGACTATGGCTACACCTTC.

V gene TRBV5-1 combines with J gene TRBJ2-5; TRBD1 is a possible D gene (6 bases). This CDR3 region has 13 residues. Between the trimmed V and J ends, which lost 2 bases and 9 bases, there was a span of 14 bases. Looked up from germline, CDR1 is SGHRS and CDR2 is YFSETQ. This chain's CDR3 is CASSLLQGKAQYF. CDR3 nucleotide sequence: TGCGCCAGCAGCTTATTACAGGGCAAGGCCCAGTACTTC.

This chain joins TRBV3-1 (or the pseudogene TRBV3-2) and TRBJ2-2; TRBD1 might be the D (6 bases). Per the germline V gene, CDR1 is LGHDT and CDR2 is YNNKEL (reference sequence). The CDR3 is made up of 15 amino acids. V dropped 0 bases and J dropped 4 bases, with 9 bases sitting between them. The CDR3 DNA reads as TGTGCCAGCAGCCAAGAATCAGGGGCCACCGGGGAGCTGTTTTTT. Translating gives CASSQESGATGELFF.